The 8 T cell receptor beta chains presented below share a single source sample, sequenced in a study of regulatory T cells in long-lasting Graves disease. HTBI primers from iRepertoire and Arm-PCR of CDR3 regions yielded the TCR beta libraries. MiXCR, run by TCRdb on the multiplex PCR reads, gives a single entry per CDR3 protein. The sample lists fewer than 450,000 distinct CDR3 sequences, about 20% occurring once. Time point denoted: persistent/refractory GD, antithyroid drugs over 5 years with positive TRAb. With RNA extracted from PBMCs as input, the TCR library was made. The sequencing used peripheral blood mononuclear cells (PBMCs), collected when the disease was refractory, from a patient treated with antithyroid drugs. The source of these receptors is a female donor with Graves disease.

This clonotype was counted a few times. The V and J genes are TRBV15 and TRBJ1-4, with TRBD1 matching 11 bases. V lost 2 bases, J lost 7 bases, and 3 bases stayed unmatched. The CDR3 totals 15 residues. Germline CDR1 LNHNV, CDR2 YYDKDF (reference sequence). The CDR3 spells CATSRRGQGVEKLFF. Here the CDR3 DNA reads TGTGCCACCAGCAGACGGGGACAGGGGGTTGAAAAACTGTTTTTT.

The chain has TRBV6-1 and TRBJ1-5; D perhaps matches TRBD1 (5 bases). The CDR3 runs 17 residues. Trimming left V 5 bases short and J 5 bases short, with 22 bases between. The germline gives CDR1 MNHNS, CDR2 SASEGT. CDR3 amino acids: CASSTPGMGEIYQPQHF. DNA of the CDR3: TGTGCCAGCAGTACGCCAGGGATGGGAGAGATCTATCAGCCCCAGCATTTT.

J is TRBJ2-3 and V is TRBV10-3; 10 bases map to TRBD1. There are 15 residues in the CDR3. Germline lookup yields CDR1 ENHRY and CDR2 SYGVKD. With 10 bases clipped from V and 2 bases from J, the junction kept 9 bases outside the gene matches. For the CDR3, the DNA is TGTGCCACCTTGGACAGGGGGGGATCCACAGATACGCAGTATTTT. The encoded protein is CATLDRGGSTDTQYF.

The genes are TRBV12-3 or TRBV12-4 and TRBJ2-1; TRBD2 matches 11 bases. This CDR3 region has 19 residues. V lost 5 bases, J lost 0 bases, and 12 bases stayed unmatched. The CDR3 protein is CASSLPGLAAVSSYNEQFF. As DNA, the CDR3 is TGTGCCAGCAGTCTACCGGGACTAGCGGCCGTTAGCTCCTACAATGAGCAGTTCTTC.

This clonotype was counted between two and nine times. V usage is TRBV13 and J usage is TRBJ1-6; D possibly corresponds to TRBD1 (5 bases). The CDR3 extends over 13 amino acids. From germline, CDR1 is PRHDT and CDR2 FYEKMQ (reference sequence). Deletions cut 2 bases from V and 8 bases from J, with 7 bases between. CDR3 in amino acids: CASSLMGDSPLHF. CDR3 DNA sequence: TGTGCCAGCAGCTTAATGGGGGATTCACCCCTCCACTTT.

The chain carries TRBV20-1 and TRBJ1-2; D call uncertain. V shed 6 bases and J shed 3 bases, with 20 bases lying between them. The CDR3 covers 15 residues. The germline CDR1 and CDR2 sequences are DFQATT and SNEGSKA (reference sequence). The CDR3 protein is CSATNPSGGDYGYTF. Written as DNA, the CDR3 is TGCAGTGCAACAAATCCCTCGGGAGGTGACTATGGCTACACCTTC.

The chain is built from TRBV5-1 and TRBJ1-1; 11 bases match TRBD1. Germline CDR1 SGHRS, CDR2 YFSETQ. The CDR3 consists of 16 residues. Germline trimming cut 2 bases from V and 1 base from J; bases unmatched to any gene: 4. DNA of the CDR3: TGCGCCAGCAGCTTCCTCGGGACAGGGGGGAACACTGAAGCTTTCTTT. Translated: CASSFLGTGGNTEAFF.

V gene TRBV5-1 combines with J gene TRBJ2-7; 9 bases map to TRBD2. Germline lookup yields CDR1 SGHRS and CDR2 YFSETQ. This CDR3 has 14 amino acids. V was clipped by 10 bases and J by 6 bases; unmatched bases: 14. The chain's CDR3 is CASSTAGGFFEQYF. CDR3 nucleotide sequence: TGCGCCTCTTCTACAGCGGGAGGTTTCTTCGAGCAGTACTTC.